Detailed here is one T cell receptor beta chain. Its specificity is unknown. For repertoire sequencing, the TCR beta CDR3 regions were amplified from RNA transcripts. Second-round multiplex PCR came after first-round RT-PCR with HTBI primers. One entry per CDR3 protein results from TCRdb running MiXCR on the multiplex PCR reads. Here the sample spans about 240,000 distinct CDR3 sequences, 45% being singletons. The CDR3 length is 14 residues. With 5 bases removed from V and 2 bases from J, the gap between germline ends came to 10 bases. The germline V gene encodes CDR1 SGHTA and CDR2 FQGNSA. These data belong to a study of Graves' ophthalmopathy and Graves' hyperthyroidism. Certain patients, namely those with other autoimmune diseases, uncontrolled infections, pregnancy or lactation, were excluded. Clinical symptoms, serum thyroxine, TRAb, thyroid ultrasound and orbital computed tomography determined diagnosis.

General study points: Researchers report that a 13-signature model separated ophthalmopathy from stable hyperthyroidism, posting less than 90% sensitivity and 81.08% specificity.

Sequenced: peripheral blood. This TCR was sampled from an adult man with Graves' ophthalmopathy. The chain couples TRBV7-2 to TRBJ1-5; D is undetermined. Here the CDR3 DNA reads TGTGCCAGCAGCCCAGTCAATGGCAATCAGCCCCAGCATTTT. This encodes CASSPVNGNQPQHF.